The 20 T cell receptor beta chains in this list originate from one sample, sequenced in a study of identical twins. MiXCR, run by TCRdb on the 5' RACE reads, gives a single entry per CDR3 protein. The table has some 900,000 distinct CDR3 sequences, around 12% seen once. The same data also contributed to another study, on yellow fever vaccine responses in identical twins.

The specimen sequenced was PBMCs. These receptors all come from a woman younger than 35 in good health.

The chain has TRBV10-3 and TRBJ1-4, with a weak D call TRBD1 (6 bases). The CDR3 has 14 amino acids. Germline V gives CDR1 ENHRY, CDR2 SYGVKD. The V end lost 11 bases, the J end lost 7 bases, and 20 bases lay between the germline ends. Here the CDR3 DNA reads TGTGCCGTCGCGAGGGACATCCTGGGTGAAAAACTGTTTTTT. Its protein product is CAVARDILGEKLFF.

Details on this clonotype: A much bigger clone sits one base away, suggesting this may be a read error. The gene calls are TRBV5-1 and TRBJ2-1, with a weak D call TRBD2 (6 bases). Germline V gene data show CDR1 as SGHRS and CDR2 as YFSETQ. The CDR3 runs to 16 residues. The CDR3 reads CASSPSLAQPLIELFF. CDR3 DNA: TGCGCCAGCAGCCCGTCTCTAGCGCAGCCCCTTATTGAGCTGTTCTTC.

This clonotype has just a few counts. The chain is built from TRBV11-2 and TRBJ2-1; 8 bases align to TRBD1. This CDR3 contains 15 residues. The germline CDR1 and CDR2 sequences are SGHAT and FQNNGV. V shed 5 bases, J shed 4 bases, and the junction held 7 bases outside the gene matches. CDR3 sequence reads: CASSPLTGGYNEQFF. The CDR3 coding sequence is TGTGCCAGCAGCCCCCTCACAGGGGGGTACAATGAGCAGTTCTTC.

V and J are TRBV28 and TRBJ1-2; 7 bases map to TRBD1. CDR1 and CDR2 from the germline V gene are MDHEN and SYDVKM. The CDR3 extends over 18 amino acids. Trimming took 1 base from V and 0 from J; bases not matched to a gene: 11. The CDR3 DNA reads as TGTGCCAGCAGTTTATACCCCATCTCGACAGGGACTAACTATGGCTACACCTTC. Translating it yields CASSLYPISTGTNYGYTF.

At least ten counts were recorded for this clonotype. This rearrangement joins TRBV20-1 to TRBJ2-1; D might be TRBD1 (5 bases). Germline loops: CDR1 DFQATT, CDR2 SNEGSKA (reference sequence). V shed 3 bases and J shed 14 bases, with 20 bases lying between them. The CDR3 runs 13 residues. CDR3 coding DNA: TGCAGTGCTAGTCCAGGGTCATCTAAAGGGGAGTTCTTC. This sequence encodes CSASPGSSKGEFF.

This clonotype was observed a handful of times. The CDR3 sequence is CASSIGNSANTGELFF. CDR3 in DNA: TGTGCCAGTAGTATAGGTAACAGCGCGAACACCGGGGAGCTGTTTTTT. The chain is built from TRBV19 and TRBJ2-2; D remains ambiguous. The V gene's germline CDR1 is LNHDA and CDR2 SQIVND (reference sequence). V dropped 1 base and J dropped 0 bases, with 9 bases sitting between them. The CDR3 runs 16 residues.

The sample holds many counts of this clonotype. The CDR3 spells CASTLGETSTDTQYF. The CDR3 coding sequence is TGTGCCAGCACCCTCGGAGAAACCAGCACAGATACGCAGTATTTT. V is TRBV2 and J is TRBJ2-3; D gene ambiguous. Germline lookup yields CDR1 SNHLY and CDR2 FYNNEI. The CDR3 loop spans 15 amino acids. Trimming removed 7 bases from V and 0 bases from J, with 14 bases in between.

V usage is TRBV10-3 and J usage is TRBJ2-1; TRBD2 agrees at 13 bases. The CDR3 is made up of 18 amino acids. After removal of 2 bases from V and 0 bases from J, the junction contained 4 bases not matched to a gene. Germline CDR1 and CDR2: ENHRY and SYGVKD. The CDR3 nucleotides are TGTGCCATCAGTGAGGGACTAGCGGGAGCGAGCTCCTACAATGAGCAGTTCTTC. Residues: CAISEGLAGASSYNEQFF.

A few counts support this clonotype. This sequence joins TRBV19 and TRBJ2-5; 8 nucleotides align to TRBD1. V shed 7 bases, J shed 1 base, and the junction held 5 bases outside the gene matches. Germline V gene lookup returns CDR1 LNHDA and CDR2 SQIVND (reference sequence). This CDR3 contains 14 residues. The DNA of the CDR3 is TGTGCCAGTACCAGGGACAGGAGCCAAGAGACCCAGTACTTC. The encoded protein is CASTRDRSQETQYF.

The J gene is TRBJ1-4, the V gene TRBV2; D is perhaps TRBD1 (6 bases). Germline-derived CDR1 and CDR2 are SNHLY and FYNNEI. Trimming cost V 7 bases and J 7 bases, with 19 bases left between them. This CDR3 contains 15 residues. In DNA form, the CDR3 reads TGTGCCAGCATCACCCCGGGGGCGACGGGTGAAAAACTGTTTTTT. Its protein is CASITPGATGEKLFF.

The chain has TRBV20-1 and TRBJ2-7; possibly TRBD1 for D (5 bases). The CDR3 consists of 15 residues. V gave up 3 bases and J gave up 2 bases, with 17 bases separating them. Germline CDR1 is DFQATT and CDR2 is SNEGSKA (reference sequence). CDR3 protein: CSASPLLGPAYEQYF. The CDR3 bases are TGCAGTGCTAGCCCACTCTTGGGGCCCGCCTACGAGCAGTACTTC.

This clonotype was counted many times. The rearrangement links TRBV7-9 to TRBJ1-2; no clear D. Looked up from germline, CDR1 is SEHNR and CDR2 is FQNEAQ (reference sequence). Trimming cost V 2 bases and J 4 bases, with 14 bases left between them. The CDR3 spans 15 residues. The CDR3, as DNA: TGTGCCAGCAGCTTACTAGTAAGCGATACCTATGGCTACACCTTC. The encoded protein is CASSLLVSDTYGYTF.

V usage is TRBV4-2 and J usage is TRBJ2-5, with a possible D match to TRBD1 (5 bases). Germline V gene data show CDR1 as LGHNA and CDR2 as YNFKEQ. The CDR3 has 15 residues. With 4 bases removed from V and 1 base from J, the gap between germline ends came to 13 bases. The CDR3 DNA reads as TGTGCCAGCAGCCCAGGCTTGACAGTCCAAGAGACCCAGTACTTC. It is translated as CASSPGLTVQETQYF.

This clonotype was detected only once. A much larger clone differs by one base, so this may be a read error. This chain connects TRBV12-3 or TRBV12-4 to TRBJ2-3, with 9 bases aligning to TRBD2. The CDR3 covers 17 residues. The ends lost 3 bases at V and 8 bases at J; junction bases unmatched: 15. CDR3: CASSFQTSGGRGVTQYF. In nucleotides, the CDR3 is TGTGCCAGCAGTTTCCAGACTAGCGGAGGACGGGGAGTTACGCAGTATTTT.

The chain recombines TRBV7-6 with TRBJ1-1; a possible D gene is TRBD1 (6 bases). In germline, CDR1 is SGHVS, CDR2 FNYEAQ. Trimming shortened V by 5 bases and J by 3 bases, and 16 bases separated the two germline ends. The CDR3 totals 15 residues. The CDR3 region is CASSLQQGGDTEAFF. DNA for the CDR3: TGTGCCAGCAGCCTACAACAGGGAGGGGACACTGAAGCTTTCTTT.

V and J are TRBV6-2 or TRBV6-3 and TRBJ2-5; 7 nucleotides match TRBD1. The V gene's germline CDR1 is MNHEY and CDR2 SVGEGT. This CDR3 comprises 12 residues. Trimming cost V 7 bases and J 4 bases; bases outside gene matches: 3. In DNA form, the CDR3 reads TGTGCCAGCAATCGACAGGGAGAGACCCAGTACTTC. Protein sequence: CASNRQGETQYF.

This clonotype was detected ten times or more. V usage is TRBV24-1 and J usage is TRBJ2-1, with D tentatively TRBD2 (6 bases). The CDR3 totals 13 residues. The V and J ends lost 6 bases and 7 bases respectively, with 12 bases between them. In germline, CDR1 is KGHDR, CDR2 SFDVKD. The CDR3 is CATSSWGRNEQFF. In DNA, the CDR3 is TGTGCCACCAGTTCTTGGGGGAGGAATGAGCAGTTCTTC.

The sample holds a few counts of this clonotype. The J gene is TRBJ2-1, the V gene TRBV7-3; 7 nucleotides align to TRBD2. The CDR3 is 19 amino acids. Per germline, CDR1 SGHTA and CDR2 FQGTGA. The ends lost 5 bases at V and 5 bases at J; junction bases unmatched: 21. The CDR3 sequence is CASSRQSSGSLVVHNEQFF. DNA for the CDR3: TGTGCCAGCAGCCGTCAATCTAGCGGCTCGCTTGTTGTGCACAATGAGCAGTTCTTC.

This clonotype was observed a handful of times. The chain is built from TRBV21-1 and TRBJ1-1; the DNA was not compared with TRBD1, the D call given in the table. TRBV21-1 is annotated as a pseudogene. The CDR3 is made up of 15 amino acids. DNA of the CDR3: TGTGCCAGCAGCAAAGCGCGACAGGCGAACACTGAAGCTTTCTTT. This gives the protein CASSKARQANTEAFF.

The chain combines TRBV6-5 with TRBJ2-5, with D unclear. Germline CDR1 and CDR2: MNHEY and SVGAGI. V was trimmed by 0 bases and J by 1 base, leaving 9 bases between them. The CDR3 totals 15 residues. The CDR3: CASSYSRVVQETQYF. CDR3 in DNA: TGTGCCAGCAGTTACTCTAGAGTCGTCCAAGAGACCCAGTACTTC.